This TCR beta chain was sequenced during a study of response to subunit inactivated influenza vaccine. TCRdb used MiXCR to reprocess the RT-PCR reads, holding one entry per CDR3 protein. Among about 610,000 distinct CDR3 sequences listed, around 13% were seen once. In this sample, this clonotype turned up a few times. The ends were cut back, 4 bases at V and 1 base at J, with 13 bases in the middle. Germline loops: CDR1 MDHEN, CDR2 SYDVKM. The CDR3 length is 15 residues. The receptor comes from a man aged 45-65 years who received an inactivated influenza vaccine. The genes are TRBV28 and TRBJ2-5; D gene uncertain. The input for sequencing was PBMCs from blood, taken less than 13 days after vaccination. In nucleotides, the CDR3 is TGTGCCAGCAGTTCCAGCGACACCGCCCAAGAGACCCAGTACTTC. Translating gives CASSSSDTAQETQYF.